This entry describes one T cell receptor beta chain. The antigen is not known. This entry is derived from a study of long-term antiretroviral therapy in people with HIV. Study-wide findings and caveats: Someone took the blood between 2004 and 2017, maybe while older ART regimens were in use.

CDR3 length: 15 amino acids. Germline V lookup: CDR1 LNHDA, CDR2 SQIVND (reference sequence). Trimming cost V 4 bases and J 1 base; bases outside gene matches: 6. Assay version v3.0 of immunoSEQ was used, and it was run at survey level. The protocol was immunoSEQ multiplex PCR, while the TCRdb copy is restricted to in-frame clones and leaves out a portion. The sample consists of 25,000 to 30,000 clones, more than 75% of them appearing once. Every donor had one or more pre-ART and two or more post-ART PBMC samples. Every single participant having HIV got treatment inside the United States. The chain recombines TRBV19 with TRBJ2-7; 8 bases match TRBD1. Sample: unsorted PBMCs, taken 4.7 to 5 years after starting antiretroviral therapy. The receptor was derived from a man aged 35 to 55 with HIV. The chain's CDR3 is CASSNDRGPSYEQYF. CDR3 sequence (DNA): TGTGCCAGTAGTAATGACAGGGGTCCATCCTACGAGCAGTACTTC. Combining the CDR3 with reference TRBV19 and TRBJ2-7 gives the whole variable domain DGGITQSPKYLFRKEGQNVTLSCEQNLNHDAMYWYRQDPGQGLRLIYYSQIVNDFQKGDIAEGYSVSREKKESFPLTVTSAQKNPTAFYLCASSNDRGPSYEQYFGPGTRLTVT.